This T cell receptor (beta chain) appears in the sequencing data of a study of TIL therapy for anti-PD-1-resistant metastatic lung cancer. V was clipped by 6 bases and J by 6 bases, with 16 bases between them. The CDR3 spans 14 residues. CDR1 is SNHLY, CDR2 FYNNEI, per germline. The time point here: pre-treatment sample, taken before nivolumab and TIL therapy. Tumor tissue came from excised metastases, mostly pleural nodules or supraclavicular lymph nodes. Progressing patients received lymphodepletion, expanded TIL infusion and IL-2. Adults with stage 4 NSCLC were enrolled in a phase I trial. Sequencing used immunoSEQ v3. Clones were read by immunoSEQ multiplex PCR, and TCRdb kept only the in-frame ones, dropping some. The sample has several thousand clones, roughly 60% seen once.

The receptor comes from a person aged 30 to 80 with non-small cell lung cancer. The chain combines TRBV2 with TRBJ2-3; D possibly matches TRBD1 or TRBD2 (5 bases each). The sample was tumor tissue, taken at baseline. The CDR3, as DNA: TGTGCCAGCAGCGTAGTCTTATGGGGGGATACGCAGTATTTT. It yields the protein CASSVVLWGDTQYF.